These 18 T cell receptor beta chains were sequenced from one sample in a study of human T cells and chemical hapten exposure. Via MiXCR, TCRdb re-called the RACE reads, giving one row per CDR3 protein. The data show about 300,000 distinct CDR3 sequences, with about 5.4% seen just once and around 8% held by the top ten. The time point: pre-sensitization, week 0. Treatment of the sample: therapeutic diphenylcyclopropenone sensitization with weekly scalp DPC. Material: whole blood, obtained in connection with sensitization to the hapten diphenylcyclopropenone (DPC). Receptor source: a woman aged 18-35 years with alopecia areata. Some clones in this sample may be carry-over from other donors' samples.

This clonotype was counted a few times. The chain uses TRBV4-1 and TRBJ2-1, with TRBD2 matching 10 bases. Germline CDR1 reads MGHRA; CDR2 reads YSYEKL. This CDR3 region has 15 residues. The trim removed 3 bases at V and 4 bases at J, leaving 3 bases unmatched. CDR3 nucleotide sequence: TGCGCCAGCAGCCACCTAGCGGGGGATTACAATGAGCAGTTCTTC. Its translation is CASSHLAGDYNEQFF.

The V call is TRBV5-1, the J call TRBJ2-1, with D possibly being TRBD1 or TRBD2 (5 bases each). In germline, CDR1 is SGHRS, CDR2 YFSETQ. CDR3 length: 14 residues. Trimming took off 4 bases at V and 3 bases at J, with 11 bases between the two ends. CDR3 amino acids: CASSGGVVYNEQFF. For the CDR3, the DNA is TGCGCCAGCAGCGGGGGAGTAGTCTACAATGAGCAGTTCTTC.

At least ten counts were recorded for this clonotype. The chain couples TRBV27 to TRBJ1-5; TRBD1 is a possible D gene (5 bases). The germline V gene has CDR1 MNHEY and CDR2 SMNVEV (reference sequence). This CDR3 has 12 amino acids. V was pared by 10 bases and J by 4 bases, with 11 bases between. The CDR3: CATRTRNQPQHF. The DNA of the CDR3 is TGTGCCACCCGGACAAGAAATCAGCCCCAGCATTTT.

This clonotype turned up a few times. The V call is TRBV4-1, the J call TRBJ1-4, with D possibly being TRBD1 (5 bases). Germline V CDR1 and CDR2: MGHRA, YSYEKL. The CDR3 sequence is 17 residues long. V shed 0 bases and J shed 6 bases, with 17 bases lying between them. The CDR3 region is CASSQDKGREKDEKLFF. The CDR3 DNA is TGCGCCAGCAGCCAAGATAAGGGCAGGGAGAAAGATGAAAAACTGTTTTTT.

This clonotype was seen ten or more times. The chain links TRBV6-2 or TRBV6-3 to TRBJ1-2, with a tentative D call TRBD1 (5 bases). The germline gives CDR1 MNHEY, CDR2 SVGEGT. The CDR3 extends over 15 amino acids. The V end lost 2 bases, the J end lost 6 bases, and 16 bases lay between the germline ends. CDR3 residues: CASSYLARGADGYTF. The CDR3, as DNA: TGTGCCAGCAGTTACCTGGCCCGCGGGGCAGATGGCTACACCTTC.

This clonotype showed up just a few times. The genes are TRBV7-9 and TRBJ2-2; D remains ambiguous. CDR3 size: 15 residues. The germline V and J ends were trimmed by 4 bases and 7 bases, with 16 bases remaining between them. Germline V CDR1 and CDR2: SEHNR, FQNEAQ (reference sequence). The CDR3 region has the DNA TGTGCCAGCAGCTCCTATCGGCCGGAACACGGGGAGCTGTTTTTT. This translates into CASSSYRPEHGELFF.

This clonotype was observed many times. The genes are TRBV14 and TRBJ2-7; D possibly corresponds to TRBD1 (6 bases). Germline lookup yields CDR1 SGHDN and CDR2 FVKESK. Trimming pared 4 bases from V and 4 bases from J, leaving 14 bases between. The CDR3 runs 14 residues. This CDR3 is CASSRMTGLYEQYF. The DNA for the CDR3 is TGTGCCAGCAGCCGAATGACAGGCTTGTACGAGCAGTACTTC. Full variable domain (outside the CDR3, taken from reference TRBV14 and TRBJ2-7): EAGVTQFPSHSVIEKGQTVTLRCDPISGHDNLYWYRRVMGKEIKFLLHFVKESKQDESGMPNNRFLAERTGGTYSTLKVQPAELEDSGVYFCASSRMTGLYEQYFGPGTRLTVT.

The rearrangement uses TRBV2 and TRBJ2-7, with D possibly matching TRBD1 (7 bases). In germline, CDR1 is SNHLY, CDR2 FYNNEI. V dropped 5 bases and J dropped 3 bases, with 14 bases sitting between them. This CDR3 is 14 amino acids long. CDR3 loop: CASSYRGLNYEQYF. The CDR3 coding sequence is TGTGCCAGCAGTTACAGGGGACTCAACTACGAGCAGTACTTC.

This clonotype came up many times. The chain combines TRBV2 with TRBJ2-2, with D perhaps matching TRBD1 or TRBD2 (5 bases each). Germline V gene sequence: CDR1 SNHLY, CDR2 FYNNEI. The CDR3 sequence is 14 residues long. V was clipped by 5 bases and J by 5 bases, with 12 bases between them. This chain's CDR3 is CASSPGTGTGELFF. In DNA form, the CDR3 reads TGTGCCAGCAGTCCAGGGACGGGAACCGGGGAGCTGTTTTTT. The full variable domain, its missing parts supplied by reference TRBV2 and TRBJ2-2, is EPEVTQTPSHQVTQMGQEVILRCVPISNHLYFYWYRQILGQKVEFLVSFYNNEISEKSEIFDDQFSVERPDGSNFTLKIRSTKLEDSAMYFCASSPGTGTGELFFGEGSRLTVL.

This clonotype was counted between two and nine times. The chain joins TRBV4-2 to TRBJ2-4, with D possibly TRBD1 on 5 matching bases. This CDR3 spans 17 amino acids. V lost 4 bases, J lost 8 bases, and 24 bases lay in between. The germline gives CDR1 LGHNA, CDR2 YNFKEQ. CDR3 sequence: CASSRSRIGAGEDIQYF. The CDR3 DNA reads as TGTGCCAGCAGCCGCTCAAGAATTGGGGCAGGCGAGGACATTCAGTACTTC.

This clonotype appeared many times. The V gene is TRBV6-5, the J gene TRBJ1-2; D gene unclear. The CDR3 is 13 residues long. V lost 4 bases and J 3 bases, leaving 9 bases between the germline ends. Germline V gene data show CDR1 as MNHEY and CDR2 as SVGAGI. The CDR3 DNA reads TGTGCCAGCAGTTTTCAGTCGGACTATGGCTACACCTTC. Protein product: CASSFQSDYGYTF.

At least ten counts were recorded for this clonotype. The chain joins TRBV2 to TRBJ1-1, with D possibly matching TRBD1 (5 bases). Germline-derived CDR1 and CDR2 are SNHLY and FYNNEI. V dropped 2 bases and J dropped 8 bases, with 18 bases sitting between them. The CDR3 loop spans 15 amino acids. The CDR3 DNA follows: TGTGCCAGCAGTGAAAGGGTTGGACATTACTCGGAAGCTTTCTTT. Protein product: CASSERVGHYSEAFF.

This clonotype appeared many times. V gene TRBV18 combines with J gene TRBJ2-7; the match to TRBD2 covers 9 bases. J gave up 2 bases and V 0 bases, and 2 bases lay outside the gene matches. CDR3 length: 15 amino acids. Germline lookup yields CDR1 KGHSH and CDR2 LQKENI. The DNA of the CDR3 is TGTGCCAGCTCACCACCAGGCGGGGGGGCCTACGAGCAGTACTTC. Residues: CASSPPGGGAYEQYF. Full variable domain (missing parts from reference TRBV18 and TRBJ2-7): NAGVMQNPRHLVRRRGQEARLRCSPMKGHSHVYWYRQLPEEGLKFMVYLQKENIIDESGMPKERFSAEFPKEGPSILRIQQVVRGDSAAYFCASSPPGGGAYEQYFGPGTRLTVT.

This clonotype was counted ten times or more. V and J are TRBV7-6 and TRBJ2-5, with TRBD1 identical over 9 bases. Germline V CDR1 and CDR2: SGHVS, FNYEAQ. The V gene end was trimmed by 7 bases and the J gene end by 2 bases; junction bases not matched to a gene: 5. CDR3 length: 14 amino acids. This chain's CDR3 is CASTRGTGQETQYF. CDR3 sequence (DNA): TGTGCCAGCACCCGAGGGACAGGGCAAGAGACCCAGTACTTC. The full variable domain, completed using reference TRBV7-6 and TRBJ2-5, is GAGVSQSPRYKVTKRGQDVALRCDPISGHVSLYWYRQALGQGPEFLTYFNYEAQQDKSGLPNDRFSAERPEGSISTLTIQRTEQRDSAMYRCASTRGTGQETQYFGPGTRLLVL.

This clonotype showed up many times. The chain joins TRBV18 to TRBJ2-7, with D perhaps matching TRBD2 (6 bases). The CDR3 length is 16 residues. Trimming stripped 3 bases from V and 7 bases from J, with 22 bases between. The V gene's germline CDR1 is KGHSH and CDR2 LQKENI. CDR3 sequence: CASSPTTRDWDLEQYF. The CDR3 DNA is TGTGCCAGCTCACCCACCACCCGGGACTGGGATTTGGAGCAGTACTTC.

This clonotype was detected ten times or more. This chain joins TRBV6-2 or TRBV6-3 and TRBJ2-2, with D maybe TRBD1 (6 bases). Germline V CDR1 and CDR2: MNHEY, SVGEGT. This CDR3 contains 16 residues. Trimming left V 5 bases short and J 2 bases short, with 15 bases between. The CDR3 sequence: CASSKPGTYNTGELFF. Written as DNA, the CDR3 is TGTGCCAGCAGTAAACCCGGGACATACAACACCGGGGAGCTGTTTTTT.

This clonotype was seen a handful of times. The genes are TRBV5-1 and TRBJ2-1; TRBD2 might be the D (5 bases). Deletions cut 7 bases from V and 3 bases from J, with 20 bases between. CDR3 length equals 16 residues. Germline values: CDR1 SGHRS, CDR2 YFSETQ. The CDR3 DNA follows: TGCGCCAGCCCCAAATCGAGGGTACTCTTCTACAATGAGCAGTTCTTC. Amino acid sequence: CASPKSRVLFYNEQFF.

This clonotype occurred many times. The chain uses TRBV7-2 and TRBJ2-3; possible D gene TRBD2, 6 bases. V was clipped by 1 base and J by 0 bases, with 11 bases between them. The CDR3 loop spans 16 amino acids. The V gene's germline CDR1 is SGHTA and CDR2 FQGNSA. In DNA form, the CDR3 reads TGTGCCAGCAGCTTAGTGGGACTTCTGAGCACAGATACGCAGTATTTT. This codes for CASSLVGLLSTDTQYF.